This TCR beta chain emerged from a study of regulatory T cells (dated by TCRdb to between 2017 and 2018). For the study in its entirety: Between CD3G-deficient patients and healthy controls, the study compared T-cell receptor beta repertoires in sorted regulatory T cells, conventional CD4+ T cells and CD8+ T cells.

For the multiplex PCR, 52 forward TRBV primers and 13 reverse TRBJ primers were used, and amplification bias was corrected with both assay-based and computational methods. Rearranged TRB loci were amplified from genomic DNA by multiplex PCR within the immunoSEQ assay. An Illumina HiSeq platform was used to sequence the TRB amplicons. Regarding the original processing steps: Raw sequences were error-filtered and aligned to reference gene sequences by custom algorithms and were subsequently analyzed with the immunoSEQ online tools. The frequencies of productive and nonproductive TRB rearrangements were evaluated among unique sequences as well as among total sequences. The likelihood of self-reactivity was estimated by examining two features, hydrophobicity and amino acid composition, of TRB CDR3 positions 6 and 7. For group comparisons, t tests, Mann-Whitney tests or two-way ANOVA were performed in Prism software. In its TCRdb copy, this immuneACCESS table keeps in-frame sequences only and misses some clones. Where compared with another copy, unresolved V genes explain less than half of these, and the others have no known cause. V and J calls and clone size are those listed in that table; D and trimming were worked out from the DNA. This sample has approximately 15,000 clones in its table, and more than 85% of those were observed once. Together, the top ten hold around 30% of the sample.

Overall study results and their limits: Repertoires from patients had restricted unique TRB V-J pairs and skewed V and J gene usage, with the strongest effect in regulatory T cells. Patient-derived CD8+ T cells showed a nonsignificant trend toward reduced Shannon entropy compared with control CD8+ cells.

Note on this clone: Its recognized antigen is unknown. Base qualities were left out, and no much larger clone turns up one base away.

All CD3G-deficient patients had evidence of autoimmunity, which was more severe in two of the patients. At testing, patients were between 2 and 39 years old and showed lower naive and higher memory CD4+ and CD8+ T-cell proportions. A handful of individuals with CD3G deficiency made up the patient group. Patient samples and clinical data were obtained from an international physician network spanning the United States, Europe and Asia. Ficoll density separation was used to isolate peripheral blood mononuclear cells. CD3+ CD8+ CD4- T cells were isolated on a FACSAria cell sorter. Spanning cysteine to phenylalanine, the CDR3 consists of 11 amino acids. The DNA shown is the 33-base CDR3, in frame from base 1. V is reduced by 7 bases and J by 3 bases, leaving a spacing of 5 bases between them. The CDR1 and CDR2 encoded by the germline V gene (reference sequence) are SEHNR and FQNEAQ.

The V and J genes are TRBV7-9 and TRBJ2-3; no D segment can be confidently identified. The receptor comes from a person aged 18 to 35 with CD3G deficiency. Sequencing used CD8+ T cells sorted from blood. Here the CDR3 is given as CASTSTDTQYF. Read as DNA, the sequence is TGTGCCAGCACTTCGACAGATACGCAGTATTTT.